Included here is one T cell receptor (beta chain) sequence, with context. This clone was found once. This clone's antigen is unknown. Base qualities are not provided; no much larger clone lies one nucleotide away. This CDR3 is also generated by other DNA sequences in the sample. These data belong to a study of shared clonotypes between healthy human individuals (TCRdb year 2020). Study-level background: The cohort included a few men and a couple of women between 18 and 49 years of age. Blood TCR repertoires of about 5 healthy adults were deeply sequenced to estimate repertoire size and the extent of clonotype sharing between individuals. Each donor's leukapheresis produced roughly between roughly 0.9 and 8.9 billion PBMCs. To increase sequencing depth and limit assay-specific biases, TCR repertoire library preparation and sequencing were carried out by different laboratories using diverse techniques. For each donor, CD4 naive and CD4 memory were each given three plates, CD8 naive was given two plates, and CD8 memory was given one plate.

The CDR3 runs 15 amino acids, cysteine and phenylalanine included. Only the CDR3 portion is preserved as DNA: 45 bases, with reading frame beginning at the first base. Trimming leaves V shorter by 0 bases and J shorter by 3 bases, with the junction holding 5 bases beyond the gene matches. The CDR1 and CDR2 encoded by the germline V gene are SGHRS and YFSETQ. The donors were healthy, HIV-negative adults with no recently reported acute infections or vaccinations. All donors were Caucasian adults living in Nashville, Tennessee, USA. Magnetic negative selection was used to enrich CD4+ T cells, after which naive cells were positively selected on CD45RA and the negative fraction became the memory subset. After blood collection by leukapheresis, PBMCs were isolated using Ficoll-Histopaque density gradient centrifugation and then cryopreserved in the vapor phase of liquid nitrogen. Purity and quantity of every magnetically sorted T cell population were checked by analytical flow cytometry. Genomic DNA was isolated from every sorted fraction and measured by UV absorbance on a Nanodrop 2000c.

Using the deep immunoSEQ assay, TCR CDR3 regions were amplified from genomic DNA by multiplex PCR. For each cell subset, the extracted genomic DNA was distributed evenly across all wells of several immunoSEQ 96-well plates, and each plate served as one replicate. For sorted subsets, 200 ng of genomic DNA, equivalent to 25,000 to 35,000 T cell genomes, went into each replicate PCR. Purified libraries were quantified with a Qubit 3.0 fluorometer, sized on a Bioanalyzer 2100, and re-quantified with the KAPA Library Quantification kit. Each immunoSEQ 96-well plate was sequenced on its own single-read 150-cycle Illumina NextSeq 550 flow cell. On the study's bioinformatics: Because only junctional sequences without quality scores were contained in the immunoSEQ output, filtering matching that applied to full-length reads could not be performed. Sequences were annotated with PyIR, a Python wrapper for IgBLAST v1.9, using IMGT germline references to assign V/J genes and CDR3. Any read was removed if the V/J assignment was weak (E-value above 1e-6), the CDR3 was missing, or the read contained stop codons, out-of-frame junctions, or ambiguous translated residues. A V3J clonotype was defined by an identical inferred V gene, J gene, and CDR3 amino acid sequence. Percentage overlap between repertoires was calculated by dividing the number of shared unique clonotypes by the size of the smaller repertoire. Repertoire richness was assessed with RTK rarefaction, the Chao1 estimator, and Recon v2.1 estimates of unobserved clonotypes. Generation probabilities were computed with OLGA for all TCRbeta clonotypes obtained by the gDNA method from a few donors. The table comes from immuneACCESS by way of TCRdb, which keeps in-frame sequences with V and J called. Part of the clones is missing from these tables; in studies checked, under half for an unresolved V gene and the rest for unknown reasons. The D gene and trimming were derived from the DNA, and the V and J assignments and clone size from that table. The sample table records about 2.3 million clones; 90% to 95% of these occur just once. The ten largest make up about 0.37% of the sample.

The research as a whole found: Even with the large sequencing depth, rarefaction of the sorted-subset datasets indicated that sequencing was incomplete. Sampling was restricted to blood, and TCR repertoires in tissues likely differ from the TCR repertoires found in blood. The genetic and exposure-history diversity represented was limited by the small number of donors. Pairwise subsampling led to the expectation that sequencing depth would affect the degree of clonotype sharing among donors. Approximately 4.8% of naive CD4, 3.5% of naive CD8, roughly 2.5% of memory CD4, and over 0.35% of memory CD8 clonotypes were shared across a handful of donors. Clonotypes shared by all four sorted-subset donors showed higher generation probabilities than non-shared clonotypes. Estimated clonotype richness was generally larger for naive than for memory subsets.

The sequence came from a man aged 18-30 years in good health. Some clones in this sample may be carry-over from other donors' samples. The specimen was naive CD4+ T cells from PBMCs. Explained via the paper, the cell subset or site label denotes: CD45RA+ positively selected. The sequence is built from TRBV5-1 and TRBJ2-7, with 8 bases aligning to TRBD1. The sequence in DNA is TGCGCCAGCAGCTTGGGCGGGACAGGAAGCTACGAGCAGTACTTC. This codes for CASSLGGTGSYEQYF.